Below are 2 T cell receptor beta chains sequenced from a single sample in a study of blood T cells in healthy people across ages (dated by TCRdb to the mid-2010s). Library construction relied on 5' RACE. A second roughly 6 to 11 cycle PCR used a sample-barcoded 5' primer and a J-beta primer mix. Using fastp at Q25 and MiXCR, TCRdb reprocessed the public reads and kept productive beta chains. Each record represents a unique CDR3 protein, reported with the most common genes and DNA among its rows. The sample profile shows 1,800,000 or so distinct CDR3 sequences; around 40% of them were found once. About 21% of the sample is in the top ten clones. Sequencing was carried out using blood. The receptors stem from a human donor in good health.

The V and J genes are TRBV29-1 and TRBJ2-5, with D perhaps TRBD2 (6 bases). The CDR3 contains 13 residues. V was clipped by 4 bases and J by 2 bases, with 11 bases between them. Germline CDR1 reads SQVTM; CDR2 reads ANQGSEA. For the CDR3, the DNA is TGCAGCGTTGGCCGGGACTTACAAGAGACCCAGTACTTC. The encoded protein is CSVGRDLQETQYF.

This clonotype was observed a few times. This chain links TRBV12-3 or TRBV12-4 with TRBJ1-5; no clear D. The CDR3 loop spans 21 amino acids. Trimming removed 1 base at V and 2 bases at J, with 27 bases between. The CDR3 is CASSLEFPPVLGWRGNQPQHF. The DNA of the CDR3 is TGTGCCAGCAGTTTAGAGTTTCCCCCTGTCCTAGGGTGGAGGGGCAATCAGCCCCAGCATTTT.